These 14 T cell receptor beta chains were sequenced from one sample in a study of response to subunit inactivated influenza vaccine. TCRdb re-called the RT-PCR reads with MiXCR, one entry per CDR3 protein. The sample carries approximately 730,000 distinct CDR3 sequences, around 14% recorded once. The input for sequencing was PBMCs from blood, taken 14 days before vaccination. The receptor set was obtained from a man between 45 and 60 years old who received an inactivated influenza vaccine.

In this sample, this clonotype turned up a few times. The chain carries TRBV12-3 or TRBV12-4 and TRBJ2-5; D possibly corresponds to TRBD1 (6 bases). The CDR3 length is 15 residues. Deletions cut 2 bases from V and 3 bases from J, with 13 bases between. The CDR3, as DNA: TGTGCCAGCAGTTTAAAGGGGGTGACTAAAGAGACCCAGTACTTC. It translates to CASSLKGVTKETQYF.

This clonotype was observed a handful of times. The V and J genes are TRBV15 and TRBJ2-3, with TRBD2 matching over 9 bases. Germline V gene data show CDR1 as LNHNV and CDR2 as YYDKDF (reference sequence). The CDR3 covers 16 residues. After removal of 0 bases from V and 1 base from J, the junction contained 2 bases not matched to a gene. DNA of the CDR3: TGTGCCACCAGCAGAGACGAGCGGGGGGGCACAGATACGCAGTATTTT. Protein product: CATSRDERGGTDTQYF.

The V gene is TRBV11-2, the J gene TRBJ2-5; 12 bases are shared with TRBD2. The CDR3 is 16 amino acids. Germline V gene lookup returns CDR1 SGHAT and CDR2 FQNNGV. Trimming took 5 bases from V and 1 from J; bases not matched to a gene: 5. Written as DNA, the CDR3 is TGTGCCAGCAGCCTCCTAGCGGGGGGGCCCCAAGAGACCCAGTACTTC. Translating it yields CASSLLAGGPQETQYF.

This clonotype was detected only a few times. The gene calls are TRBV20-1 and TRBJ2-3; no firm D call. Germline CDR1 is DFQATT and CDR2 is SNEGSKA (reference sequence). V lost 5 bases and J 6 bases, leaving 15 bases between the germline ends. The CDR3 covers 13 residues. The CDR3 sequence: CSARLSVTDTQYF. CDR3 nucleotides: TGCAGTGCTCGATTATCGGTGACGGATACGCAGTATTTT.

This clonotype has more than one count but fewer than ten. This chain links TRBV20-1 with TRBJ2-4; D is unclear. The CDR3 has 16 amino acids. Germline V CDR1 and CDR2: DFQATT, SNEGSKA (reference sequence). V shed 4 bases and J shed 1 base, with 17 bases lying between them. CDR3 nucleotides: TGCAGTGCTAATACAATAGGAGACTTTGCCAAAAACATTCAGTACTTC. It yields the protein CSANTIGDFAKNIQYF.

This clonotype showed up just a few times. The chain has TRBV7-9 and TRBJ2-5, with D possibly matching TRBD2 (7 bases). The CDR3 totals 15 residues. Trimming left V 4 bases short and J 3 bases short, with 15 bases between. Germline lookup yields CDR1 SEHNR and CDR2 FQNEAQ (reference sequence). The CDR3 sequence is CASSYQGRAEETQYF. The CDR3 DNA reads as TGTGCCAGCAGCTACCAGGGGAGGGCGGAAGAGACCCAGTACTTC. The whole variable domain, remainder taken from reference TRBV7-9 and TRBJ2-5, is DTGVSQNPRHKITKRGQNVTFRCDPISEHNRLYWYRQTLGQGPEFLTYFQNEAQLEKSRLLSDRFSAERPKGSFSTLEIQRTEQGDSAMYLCASSYQGRAEETQYFGPGTRLLVL.

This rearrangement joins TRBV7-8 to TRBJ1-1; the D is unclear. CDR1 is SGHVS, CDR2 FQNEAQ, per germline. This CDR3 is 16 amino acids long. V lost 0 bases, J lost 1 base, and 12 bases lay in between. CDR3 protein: CASSLAGGIRNTEAFF. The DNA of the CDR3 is TGTGCCAGCAGCTTAGCTGGTGGTATAAGGAACACTGAAGCTTTCTTT.

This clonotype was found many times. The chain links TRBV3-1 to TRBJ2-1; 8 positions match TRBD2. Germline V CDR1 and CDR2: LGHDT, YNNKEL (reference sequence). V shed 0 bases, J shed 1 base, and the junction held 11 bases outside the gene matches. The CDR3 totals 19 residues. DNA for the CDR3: TGTGCCAGCAGCCAAGACCCACCTAATAGCGGGGCGTCCTACAATGAGCAGTTCTTC. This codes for CASSQDPPNSGASYNEQFF.

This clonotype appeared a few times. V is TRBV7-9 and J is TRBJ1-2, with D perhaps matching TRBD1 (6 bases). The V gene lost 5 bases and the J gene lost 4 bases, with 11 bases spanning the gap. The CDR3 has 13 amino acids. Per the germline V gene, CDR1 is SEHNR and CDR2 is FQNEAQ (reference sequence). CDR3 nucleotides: TGTGCCAGCAGCCATACAGGGATCTATGGCTACACCTTC. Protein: CASSHTGIYGYTF.

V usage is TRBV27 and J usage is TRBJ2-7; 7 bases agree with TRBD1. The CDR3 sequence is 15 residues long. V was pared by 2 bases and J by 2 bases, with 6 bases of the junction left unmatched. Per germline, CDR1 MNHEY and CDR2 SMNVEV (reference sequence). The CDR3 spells CASSLLWQGAYEQYF. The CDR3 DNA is TGTGCCAGCAGTTTACTGTGGCAGGGGGCCTACGAGCAGTACTTC.

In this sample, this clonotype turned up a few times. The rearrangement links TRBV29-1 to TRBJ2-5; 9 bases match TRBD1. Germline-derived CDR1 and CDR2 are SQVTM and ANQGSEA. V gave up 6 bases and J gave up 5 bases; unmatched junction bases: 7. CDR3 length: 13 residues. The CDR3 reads CSVRQGTGETQYF. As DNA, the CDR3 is TGCAGCGTGCGACAGGGGACAGGGGAGACCCAGTACTTC.

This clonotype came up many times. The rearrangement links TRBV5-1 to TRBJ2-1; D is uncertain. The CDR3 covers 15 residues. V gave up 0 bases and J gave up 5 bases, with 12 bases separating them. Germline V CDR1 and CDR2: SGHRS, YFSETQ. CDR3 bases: TGCGCCAGCAGCTTGGGGCCACAACTGAACAATGAGCAGTTCTTC. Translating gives CASSLGPQLNNEQFF.

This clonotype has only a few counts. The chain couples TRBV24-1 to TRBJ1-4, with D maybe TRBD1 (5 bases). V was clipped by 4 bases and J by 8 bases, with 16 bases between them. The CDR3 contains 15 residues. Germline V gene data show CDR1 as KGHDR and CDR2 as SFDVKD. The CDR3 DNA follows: TGTGCCACCAGTGACCACGGGACGGGGGAAGAAAAACTGTTTTTT. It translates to CATSDHGTGEEKLFF.

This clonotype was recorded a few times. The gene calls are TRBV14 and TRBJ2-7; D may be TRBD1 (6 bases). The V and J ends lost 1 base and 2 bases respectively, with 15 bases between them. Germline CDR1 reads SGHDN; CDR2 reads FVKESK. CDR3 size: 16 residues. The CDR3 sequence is CASSQGWRTATYEQYF. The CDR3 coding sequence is TGTGCCAGCAGCCAAGGATGGCGGACAGCCACCTACGAGCAGTACTTC.